Listed below are T cell receptor beta chains from one sample, sequenced in a study of T cell responses to AZD1222 COVID-19 vaccine. Assay used: immunoSEQ multiplex PCR; TCRdb lists only in-frame clones, some missing. This table holds tens of thousands of clones, 85% to 90% found once. This specimen was peripheral blood, taken 28 days after the second AZD1222 dose. These receptors were obtained from an adult who received the AZD1222 COVID-19 vaccine. Both conserved end residues are part of each CDR3. Fields, in order: J gene, clone size, V gene, D gene, CDR3 DNA, CDR3 protein. A D gene is named only where the DNA matches it firmly. Size tells how often a clone was seen (once, few, many) or the class of an expanded clone, and some rows leave it out.

>TRBJ1-1|.|TRBV19|TRBD1
TGTGCCAGTAGTCTTACCAGGGGGCAGAACACTGAAGCTTTCTTT
CASSLTRGQNTEAFF
>TRBJ2-7|.|TRBV9|.
TGTGCCAGCAGCGTCGGGCAGGGTATTTTCTACGAGCAGTACTTC
CASSVGQGIFYEQYF
>TRBJ1-4|.|TRBV6-5|.
TGTGCCAGCAGTTACTCCGGTGGGCCCAATGAAAAACTGTTTTTT
CASSYSGGPNEKLFF
>TRBJ2-7|.|TRBV3-1/TRBV3-2|.
TGTGCCAGCAGTGACAAGAGCTCCTACGAGCAGTACTTC
CASSDKSSYEQYF
>TRBJ2-2|.|TRBV6-5|.
TGTGCCAGCAACCGGGACTTTTCCACCGGGGAGCTGTTTTTT
CASNRDFSTGELFF
>TRBJ1-2|.|TRBV2|.
TGTGCCAGCAGTGACAGGTCCTATGGCTACACCTTC
CASSDRSYGYTF
>TRBJ2-3|.|TRBV3-1/TRBV3-2|.
TGTGCCAGCTCCCAGGGGATTAGCAGCACAGATACGCAGTATTTT
CASSQGISSTDTQYF
>TRBJ1-2|few|TRBV2|.
TGTGCCAGCCGGGCTGGACAGAACTATGGCTACACCTTC
CASRAGQNYGYTF
>TRBJ1-5|.|TRBV28|.
TGTGCCAGCAGTTTAATAGGGCAGCCCAATCAGCCCCAGCATTTT
CASSLIGQPNQPQHF
>TRBJ2-5|.|TRBV19|.
TGTGCCAGTAGAAAGAATCAAGAGACCCAGTACTTC
CASRKNQETQYF
>TRBJ2-7|.|TRBV28|.
TGTGCCAGCAGTTTCTACTACGAGCAGTACTTC
CASSFYYEQYF
>TRBJ2-3|.|TRBV27|.
TGTGCCAGCAGTTTATTTGGGGCCGACACAGATACGCAGTATTTT
CASSLFGADTDTQYF
>TRBJ2-1|few|TRBV6-2/TRBV6-3|.
TGTGCCAGCAGTTATGGGATAAATGAGCAGTTCTTC
CASSYGINEQFF
>TRBJ2-1|.|TRBV7-9|TRBD2
TGTGCCAGCAGCCCCCGCAGGCTAGCGGGGGGGTACAATGAGCAGTTCTTC
CASSPRRLAGGYNEQFF
>TRBJ1-1|.|TRBV3-1/TRBV3-2|.
TGTGCCAGCAGCCAAATCGAGGGCACTGAAGCTTTCTTT
CASSQIEGTEAFF
>TRBJ2-1|.|TRBV6-1|.
TGTGCCAGCAGTGATGCAGGGGACTCCTACAATGAGCAGTTCTTC
CASSDAGDSYNEQFF
>TRBJ1-1|.|TRBV21-1|.
TGTGCCAGCAACGCCACCGGGACAGAAGCTTTCTTT
CASNATGTEAFF
>TRBJ2-5|.|TRBV5-1|TRBD2
TGCGCCAGCAGCCCTGGACTAGCACGGGGCGAGACCCAGTACTTC
CASSPGLARGETQYF
>TRBJ2-5|.|TRBV4-1|.
TGCGCCAGCAGCCAAGATCGACAGGGAGCGGGCCAAGAGACCCAGTACTTC
CASSQDRQGAGQETQYF
>TRBJ2-1|.|TRBV6-6|.
TGTGCCAGCAGTTACGAGAGGGGGTCCTACAATGAGCAGTTCTTC
CASSYERGSYNEQFF
>TRBJ1-5|.|TRBV5-1|.
TGCGCCAGCAGCTTGGACAGGGCCCCGGGGAATCCCCAGCATTTT
CASSLDRAPGNPQHF
>TRBJ2-1|.|TRBV19|TRBD2
TGTGCCAGTAGTACAAGGCGGGGGTCCTACAATGAGCAGTTCTTC
CASSTRRGSYNEQFF
>TRBJ1-6|.|TRBV10-2|.
TGCGCCAGCAGTCCGCCCGATGGGATTGTCTATAATTCACCCCTCCACTTT
CASSPPDGIVYNSPLHF
>TRBJ2-1|.|TRBV13|TRBD2
TGTGCCAGCAGCTTGGGACTAGCGGGGAACAATGAGCAGTTCTTC
CASSLGLAGNNEQFF
>TRBJ2-1|few|TRBV11-3|.
TGTGCCAGCAGCTTGAAGTTCTTC
CASSLKFF
>TRBJ2-1|.|TRBV6-6|TRBD1
TGTGCCAGCCGTACGCCGGGACAGGGGTTGAGTGAGCAGTTCTTC
CASRTPGQGLSEQFF
>TRBJ2-1|.|TRBV24-1|.
TGTGCCACCAGTGATTTAGGAGACGCTATGCAGCAGTTCTTC
CATSDLGDAMQQFF
>TRBJ2-1|.|TRBV5-6|.
TGTGCCAGCAGCTTGCCCCGACTCCTCTCCTACAATGAGCAGTTCTTC
CASSLPRLLSYNEQFF
>TRBJ1-6|.|TRBV11-3|.
TGTGCCAGCAGCTCCCTGGGCTCCTATAATTCACCCCTCCACTTT
CASSSLGSYNSPLHF
>TRBJ2-2|.|TRBV9|TRBD2
TGTGCCAGCAGCCGTAATCTAGCGGGGGGTTCGAACACCGGGGAGCTGTTTTTT
CASSRNLAGGSNTGELFF
>TRBJ1-1|.|TRBV29-1|.
TGCAGCGTTGAATTATCTAAGGGCACTGAAGCTTTCTTT
CSVELSKGTEAFF
>TRBJ2-7|.|TRBV20-1|.
TGCAGTGCTAGTGCGGGTGCCACCTACGAGCAGTACTTC
CSASAGATYEQYF
>TRBJ1-4|.|TRBV7-3|TRBD1
TGTGCCATAGACGTTAGGGTTTGTCCGGGACAGGGCCCTCAAGCTAATGAAAAACTGTTTTTT
CAIDVRVCPGQGPQANEKLFF
>TRBJ1-2|.|TRBV5-1|TRBD1
TGCGCCAGCAGCTTACCGGGACAGGGACGGGATGGCTACACCTTC
CASSLPGQGRDGYTF
>TRBJ2-5|.|TRBV19|.
TGTGCCAGTAGTATAGCGAGCTGGGGCCAAGAGACCCAGTACTTC
CASSIASWGQETQYF
>TRBJ1-5|.|TRBV5-1|.
TGCGCCAGCAGCTTGGTGGGGGGCCGGCAGCCCCAGCATTTT
CASSLVGGRQPQHF
>TRBJ1-2|.|TRBV5-8|.
TGTGCCAGCAGCCTTCGCCCCAGTAGTGGCTACACCTTC
CASSLRPSSGYTF
>TRBJ2-5|once|TRBV7-2|.
TGTGCCAGCAGCTACGGACGAGCGGAGACCCAGTACTTC
CASSYGRAETQYF
>TRBJ2-4|.|TRBV29-1|.
TGCAGCGCCAAAGCCTGGGCGGGGCTAGCCAAAAACATTCAGTACTTC
CSAKAWAGLAKNIQYF
>TRBJ1-5|.|TRBV28|.
TGTGCCAGCATCGGGGATAGCAATCAGCCCCAGCATTTT
CASIGDSNQPQHF
>TRBJ2-1|.|TRBV5-1|TRBD2
TGCGCCAGCAGCTTAGCGGGGGGTAACAATGAGCAGTTCTTC
CASSLAGGNNEQFF
>TRBJ2-7|.|TRBV11-2|TRBD1
TGTGCCAGCAGCTTAGTTCAGGGGGCTGCCTACGAGCAGTACTTC
CASSLVQGAAYEQYF